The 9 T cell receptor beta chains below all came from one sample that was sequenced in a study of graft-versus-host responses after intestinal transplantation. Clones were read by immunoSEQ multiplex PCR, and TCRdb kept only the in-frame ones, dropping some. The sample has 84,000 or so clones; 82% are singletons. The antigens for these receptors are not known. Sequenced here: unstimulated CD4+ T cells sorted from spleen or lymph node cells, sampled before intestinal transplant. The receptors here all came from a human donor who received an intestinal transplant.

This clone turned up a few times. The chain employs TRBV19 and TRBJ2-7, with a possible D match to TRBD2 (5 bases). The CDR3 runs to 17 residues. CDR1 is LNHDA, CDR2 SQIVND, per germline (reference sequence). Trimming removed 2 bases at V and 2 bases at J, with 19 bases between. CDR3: CASSISGKISVTYEQYF. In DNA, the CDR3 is TGTGCCAGTAGTATATCGGGAAAAATTTCCGTTACCTACGAGCAGTACTTC.

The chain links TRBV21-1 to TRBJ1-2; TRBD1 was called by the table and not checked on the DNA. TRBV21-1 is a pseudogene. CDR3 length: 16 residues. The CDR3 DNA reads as TGTGCCAGCAGCCCAAGGGGCCGGGACAGGTCCTATGGCTACACCTTC. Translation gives CASSPRGRDRSYGYTF.

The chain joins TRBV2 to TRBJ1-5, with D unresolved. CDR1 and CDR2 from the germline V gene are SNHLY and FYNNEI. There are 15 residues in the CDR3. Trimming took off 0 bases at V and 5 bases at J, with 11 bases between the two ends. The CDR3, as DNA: TGTGCCAGCAGTGAAGCGCTTCCAGGTTATCAGCCCCAGCATTTT. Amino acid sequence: CASSEALPGYQPQHF.

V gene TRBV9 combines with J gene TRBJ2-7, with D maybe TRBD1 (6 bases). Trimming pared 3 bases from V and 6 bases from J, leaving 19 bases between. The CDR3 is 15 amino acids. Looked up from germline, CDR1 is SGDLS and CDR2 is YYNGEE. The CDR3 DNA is TGTGCCAGCAGCGCCCACAGGGTGGGCTTGAGCGAGCAGTACTTC. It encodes CASSAHRVGLSEQYF.

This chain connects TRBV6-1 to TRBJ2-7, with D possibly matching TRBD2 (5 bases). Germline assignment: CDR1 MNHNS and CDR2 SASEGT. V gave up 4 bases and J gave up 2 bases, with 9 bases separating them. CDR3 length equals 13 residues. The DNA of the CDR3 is TGTGCCAGCAGTGTGGAGGAAGCCTACGAGCAGTACTTC. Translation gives CASSVEEAYEQYF.

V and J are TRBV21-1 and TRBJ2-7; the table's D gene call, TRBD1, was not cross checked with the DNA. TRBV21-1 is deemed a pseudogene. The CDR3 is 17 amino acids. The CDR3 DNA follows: TGTGCCAGCAGCAAAGGACTGAGGACAGGGTGGTCCTACGAGCAGTACTTC. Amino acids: CASSKGLRTGWSYEQYF.

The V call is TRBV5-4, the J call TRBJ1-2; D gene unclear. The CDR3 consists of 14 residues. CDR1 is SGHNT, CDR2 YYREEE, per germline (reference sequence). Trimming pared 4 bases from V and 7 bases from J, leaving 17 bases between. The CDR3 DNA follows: TGTGCCAGCAGCCAACGACAAACTCTACGTGGCTACACCTTC. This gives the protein CASSQRQTLRGYTF.

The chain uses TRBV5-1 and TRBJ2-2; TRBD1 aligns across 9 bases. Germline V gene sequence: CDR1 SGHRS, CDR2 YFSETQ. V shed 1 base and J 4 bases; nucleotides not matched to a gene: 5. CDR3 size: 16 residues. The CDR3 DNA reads TGCGCCAGCAGCTTGACGGGACAGGGAGGCACCGGGGAGCTGTTTTTT. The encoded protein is CASSLTGQGGTGELFF.

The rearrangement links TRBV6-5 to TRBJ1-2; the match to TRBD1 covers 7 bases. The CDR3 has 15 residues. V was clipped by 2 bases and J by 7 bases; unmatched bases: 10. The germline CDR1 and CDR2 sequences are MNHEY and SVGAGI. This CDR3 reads CASSYITGEIGGYTF. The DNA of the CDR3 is TGTGCCAGCAGTTACATCACAGGGGAAATCGGTGGCTACACCTTC.